Detailed here is one T cell receptor (beta chain). Treatment indicated: about 20 received Ad26.COV2.S at low or high dose, single or two shots; a few received placebo; per-sample allocation not given. Day 63 after the first vaccine or placebo injection was the time point for sampling. This sample is drawn from a study of Ad26.COV2.S vaccination and SARS-CoV-2 variants. From germline, CDR1 is LNHNV and CDR2 YYDKDF (reference sequence). There are 13 residues in the CDR3. V was shortened by 1 base and J by 9 bases, with 10 bases between the two germline ends. This table comes from immunoSEQ multiplex PCR, and its TCRdb copy is limited to in-frame clones, with some not included. The data show approximately 250,000 clones, around 85% seen once.

The J gene is TRBJ2-1, the V gene TRBV15; D ambiguous. The receptor's source is a person aged 18-65 years who received the Ad26.COV2.S COVID-19 vaccine or a placebo. The sample was peripheral blood, taken in a trial of Ad26.COV2.S vaccine versus placebo. This CDR3 is CATSRVSSLEQFF. For the CDR3, the DNA is TGTGCCACCAGCAGAGTGAGCAGTCTTGAGCAGTTCTTC.